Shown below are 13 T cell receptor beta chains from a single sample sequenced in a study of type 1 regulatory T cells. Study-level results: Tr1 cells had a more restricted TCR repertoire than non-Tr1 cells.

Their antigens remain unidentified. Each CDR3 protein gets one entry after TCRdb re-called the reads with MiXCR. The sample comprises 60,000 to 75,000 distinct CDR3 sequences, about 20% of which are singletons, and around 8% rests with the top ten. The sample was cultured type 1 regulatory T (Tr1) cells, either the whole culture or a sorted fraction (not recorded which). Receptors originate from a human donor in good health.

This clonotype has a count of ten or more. The CDR3 region has the DNA TGCAGCGTTGAAAACAGTCCTTATGGCTACACCTTC. Protein sequence: CSVENSPYGYTF. This chain joins TRBV29-1 and TRBJ1-2; D remains unclear. The V and J ends lost 2 bases and 5 bases respectively, with 9 bases between them. The CDR3 runs 12 residues. Germline-derived CDR1 and CDR2 are SQVTM and ANQGSEA.

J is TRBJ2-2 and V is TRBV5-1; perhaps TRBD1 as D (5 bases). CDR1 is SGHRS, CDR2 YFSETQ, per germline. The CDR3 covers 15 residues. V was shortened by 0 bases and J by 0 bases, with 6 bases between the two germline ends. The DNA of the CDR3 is TGCGCCAGCAGCTTGGGGGGCGCGAACACCGGGGAGCTGTTTTTT. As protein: CASSLGGANTGELFF.

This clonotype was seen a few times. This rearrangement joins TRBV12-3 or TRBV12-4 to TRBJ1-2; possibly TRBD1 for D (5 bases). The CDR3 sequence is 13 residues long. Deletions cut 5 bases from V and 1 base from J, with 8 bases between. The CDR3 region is CASSPDINYGYTF. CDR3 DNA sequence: TGTGCCAGCAGTCCGGACATTAACTATGGCTACACCTTC.

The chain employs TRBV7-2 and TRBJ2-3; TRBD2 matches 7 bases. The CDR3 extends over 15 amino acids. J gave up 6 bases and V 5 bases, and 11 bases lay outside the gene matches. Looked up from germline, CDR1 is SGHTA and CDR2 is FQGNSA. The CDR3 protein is CASSHGRESWDTQYF. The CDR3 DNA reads TGTGCCAGCAGCCACGGGCGGGAGTCGTGGGATACGCAGTATTTT.

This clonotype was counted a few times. CDR3 DNA: TGTGCCAGCAGCCCAAGCGCAGATGAGCAGTTCTTC. Translation gives CASSPSADEQFF. J is TRBJ2-1 and V is TRBV7-8; no firm D call. The germline V and J ends were trimmed by 5 bases and 8 bases, with 10 bases remaining between them. Germline assignment: CDR1 SGHVS and CDR2 FQNEAQ. The CDR3 covers 12 residues.

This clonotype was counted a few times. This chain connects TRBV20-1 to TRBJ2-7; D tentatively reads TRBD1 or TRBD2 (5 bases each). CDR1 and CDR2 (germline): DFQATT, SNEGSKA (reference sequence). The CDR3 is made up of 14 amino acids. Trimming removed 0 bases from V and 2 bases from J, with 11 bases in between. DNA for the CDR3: TGCAGTGCTAGAGATGGGGGAGTCCCCTACGAGCAGTACTTC. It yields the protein CSARDGGVPYEQYF.

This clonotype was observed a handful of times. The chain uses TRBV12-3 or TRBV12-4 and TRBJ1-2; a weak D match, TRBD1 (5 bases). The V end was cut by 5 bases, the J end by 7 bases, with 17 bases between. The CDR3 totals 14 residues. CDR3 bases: TGTGCCAGCAGTCTCGGGGCCCTGGGGTTTGGCTACACCTTC. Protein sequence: CASSLGALGFGYTF.

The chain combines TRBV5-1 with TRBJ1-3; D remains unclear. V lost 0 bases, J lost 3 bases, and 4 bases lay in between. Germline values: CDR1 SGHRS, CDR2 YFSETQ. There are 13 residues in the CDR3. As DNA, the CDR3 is TGCGCCAGCAGCTTGGGTGTTGGAAACACCATATATTTT. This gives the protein CASSLGVGNTIYF.

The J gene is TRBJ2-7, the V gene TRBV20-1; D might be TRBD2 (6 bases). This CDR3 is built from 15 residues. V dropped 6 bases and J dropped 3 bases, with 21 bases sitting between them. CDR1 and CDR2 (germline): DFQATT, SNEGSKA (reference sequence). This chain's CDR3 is CSAEPPGGLLYEQYF. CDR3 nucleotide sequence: TGCAGTGCGGAACCACCCGGGGGACTTCTCTACGAGCAGTACTTC.

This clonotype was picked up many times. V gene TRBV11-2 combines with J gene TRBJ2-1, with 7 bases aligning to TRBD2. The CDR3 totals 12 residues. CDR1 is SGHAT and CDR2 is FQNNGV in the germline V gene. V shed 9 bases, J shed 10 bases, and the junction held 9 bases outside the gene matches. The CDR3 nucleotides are TGTGCCAGTAGACTTCAGACTAGCGAGCAGTTCTTC. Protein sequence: CASRLQTSEQFF.

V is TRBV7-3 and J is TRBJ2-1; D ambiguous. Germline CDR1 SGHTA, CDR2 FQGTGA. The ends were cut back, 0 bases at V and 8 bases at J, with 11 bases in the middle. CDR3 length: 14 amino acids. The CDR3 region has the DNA TGTGCCAGCAGCTTAACATCTCAGAGTCATGAGCAGTTCTTC. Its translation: CASSLTSQSHEQFF.

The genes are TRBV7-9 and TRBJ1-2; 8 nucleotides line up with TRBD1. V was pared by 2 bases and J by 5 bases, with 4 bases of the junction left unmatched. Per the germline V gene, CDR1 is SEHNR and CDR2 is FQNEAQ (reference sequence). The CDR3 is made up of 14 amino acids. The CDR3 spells CASSLRTGIYGYTF. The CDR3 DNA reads TGTGCCAGCAGCTTACGGACAGGGATATATGGCTACACCTTC.

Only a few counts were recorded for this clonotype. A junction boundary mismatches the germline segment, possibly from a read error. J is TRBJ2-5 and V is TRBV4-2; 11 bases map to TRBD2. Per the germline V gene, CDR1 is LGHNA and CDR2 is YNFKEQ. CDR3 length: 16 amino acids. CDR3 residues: CASSQDRLAGGETQYF. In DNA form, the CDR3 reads TGCGCCAGCAGCCAAGATCGGCTAGCGGGAGGAGAGACCCAGTACTTC.